The clone carrying this T cell receptor (beta chain) has ten or more counts. Antigen specificity is unknown. Sampling of bone marrow took place during active disease in every patient. This entry comes from a study of read filtering for tumor transcriptome and immune sequencing. Whole-study context: Patients were 17 male and some 15 female, mean age approximately 60 years, range 47 to 80. RNA-seq yielded only roughly 80 to 1,300 TCR reads, IR-seq about 3.5 to 11 million. Study-wide results and caveats: The sorted CD138-negative fraction was a mixed bone marrow immune population, not purified T cells.

The CDR3 runs to 15 residues. V was pared by 5 bases and J by 4 bases, with 6 bases of the junction left unmatched. The germline gives CDR1 LGHDT, CDR2 YNNKEL (reference sequence). The library was built from 400 ng RNA with molecular barcoded adaptors for alpha/delta and beta/gamma chains. One entry per CDR3 protein results from TCRdb running MiXCR on the reads. The data contain about 130,000 distinct CDR3 sequences, 13% of them singletons. The receptor was isolated from a donor aged 40 or over with multiple myeloma. The J gene is TRBJ2-1, the V gene TRBV3-1; the match to TRBD1 covers 9 bases. Sequenced input: a population of CD138-negative cells sorted from bone marrow. The chain's CDR3 is CASSTTGTGYNEQFF. The CDR3 DNA follows: TGTGCCAGCAGCACCACCGGGACAGGGTACAATGAGCAGTTCTTC.